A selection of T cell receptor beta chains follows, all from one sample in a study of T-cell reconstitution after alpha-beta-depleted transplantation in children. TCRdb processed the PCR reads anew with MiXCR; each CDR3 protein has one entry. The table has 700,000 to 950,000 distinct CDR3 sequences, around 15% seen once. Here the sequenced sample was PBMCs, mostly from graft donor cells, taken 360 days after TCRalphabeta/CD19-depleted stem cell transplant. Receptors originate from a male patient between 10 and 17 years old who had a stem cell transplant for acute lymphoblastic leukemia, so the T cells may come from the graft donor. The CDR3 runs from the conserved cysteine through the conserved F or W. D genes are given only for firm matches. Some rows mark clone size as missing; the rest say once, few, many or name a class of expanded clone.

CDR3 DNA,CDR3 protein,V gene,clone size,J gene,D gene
TGCGCCAGCAGCTGGGGGTCCCAGGCCGGACAGAGGAGCACTGAAGCTTTCTTT,CASSWGSQAGQRSTEAFF,TRBV5-1,few,TRBJ1-1,NA
TGTGCCAGCAGGGACCCCGGGACAGGGAACACTGAAGCTTTCTTT,CASRDPGTGNTEAFF,TRBV6-1,NA,TRBJ1-1,TRBD1
TGCGCCAGCAGCTTGGTGGGGGGCGAGCGCGCTGAAGCTTTCTTT,CASSLVGGERAEAFF,TRBV5-1,many,TRBJ1-1,NA
TGTGCCACCAGTGACAGCAACGACAGGGGGCTGCAAGAGACCCAGTACTTC,CATSDSNDRGLQETQYF,TRBV24-1,many,TRBJ2-5,TRBD1
TGTGCCAGCAGTTTACACCAGAGACAGCCCCAGCATTTT,CASSLHQRQPQHF,TRBV12-3/TRBV12-4,NA,TRBJ1-5,NA
TGCGCCAGCAGTCTCGAGGGGGTGGAACAAGAGACCCAGTACTTC,CASSLEGVEQETQYF,TRBV4-1,many,TRBJ2-5,NA
TGTGCCAGCAGCTGGGACCGGGACTCCTACGAGCAGTACTTC,CASSWDRDSYEQYF,TRBV5-6,NA,TRBJ2-7,NA
TGCGCCAGCAGTTTCAACAGGGGTAGTACAGATACGCAGTATTTT,CASSFNRGSTDTQYF,TRBV5-1,many,TRBJ2-3,TRBD1
TGCGCCAGCAGCTTGGGTCCGGGGGACACTGAAGCTTTCTTT,CASSLGPGDTEAFF,TRBV5-1,few,TRBJ1-1,NA
TGTGCCAGCAGCCATCGGCGCCAACTCACAGATACGCAGTATTTT,CASSHRRQLTDTQYF,TRBV3-1,NA,TRBJ2-3,NA
TGCGCCAGCAGCTTGACTAGCTGGTACGAGCAGTACTTC,CASSLTSWYEQYF,TRBV5-1,few,TRBJ2-7,NA
TGTGCCAGCAGCTCAAATGGGGTGGGGGAGCTGTTTTTT,CASSSNGVGELFF,TRBV7-3,few,TRBJ2-2,NA
TGTGCCAGCAGCTTAGCACAGGTCCTAGACTCCTACGAGCAGTACTTC,CASSLAQVLDSYEQYF,TRBV7-8,NA,TRBJ2-7,NA
TGCGCCAGCAGCAACCAGCTGGCTCCGAGTTCACCCCTCCACTTT,CASSNQLAPSSPLHF,TRBV5-1,NA,TRBJ1-6,NA
TGTGCCAGCAGCTTTACCTGGCCCCGCTCTGGAAACACCATATATTTT,CASSFTWPRSGNTIYF,TRBV7-3,NA,TRBJ1-3,NA
TGTGCCAGCAGCTCCCCCCAGCGGCTAGCGGGCCGATACGAGCAGTACTTC,CASSSPQRLAGRYEQYF,TRBV4-2,few,TRBJ2-7,TRBD2
TGTGCCAGCTCACCACCACACGGTTTGGAGCAGTACTTC,CASSPPHGLEQYF,TRBV18,NA,TRBJ2-7,NA
TGCAGCGTCCTCGGGACTAGCGGGACCACCTACGAGCAGTACTTC,CSVLGTSGTTYEQYF,TRBV29-1,NA,TRBJ2-7,TRBD2
TGTGCCAGCAGGACCCTCGCGGGAGGTGGCAATGAGCAGTTCTTC,CASRTLAGGGNEQFF,TRBV7-6,NA,TRBJ2-1,TRBD2
TGTGCCAGCAGTGAATTGGGGACGGACGAGCAGTACTTC,CASSELGTDEQYF,TRBV25-1,NA,TRBJ2-7,NA
TGTGCCAGCAGCCTGGACAGGAGAGAGACCCAGTACTTC,CASSLDRRETQYF,TRBV7-2,many,TRBJ2-5,TRBD1
TGTGCCAGTGCCACGGGGGGGGCAGATACGCAGTATTTT,CASATGGADTQYF,TRBV6-6,few,TRBJ2-3,TRBD2
TGCAGTGCTAGAGATAGGTGGAGGGAGGCCAAAAACATTCAGTACTTC,CSARDRWREAKNIQYF,TRBV20-1,NA,TRBJ2-4,NA
TGCAGCGTTGATAAAGGGGGTCACGGACGGCTGGGCGAAAAACTGTTTTTT,CSVDKGGHGRLGEKLFF,TRBV29-1,NA,TRBJ1-4,NA
TGTGCCATCAGTGATCAACTAGCGGGAGGCCTCGGGACCTACGAGCAGTACTTC,CAISDQLAGGLGTYEQYF,TRBV10-3,few,TRBJ2-7,TRBD2
TGCAGTGCTAGAGACACAGGGAACCCCTACGAGCAGTACTTC,CSARDTGNPYEQYF,TRBV20-1,few,TRBJ2-7,NA
TGTGCCAGCAGCAAAGACCACGGAACTAGCGGGTCCAAAAACATTCAGTACTTC,CASSKDHGTSGSKNIQYF,TRBV21-1,few,TRBJ2-4,NA
TGCAGCGTTGAGGCCGTCCCGTACAATGAGCAGTTCTTC,CSVEAVPYNEQFF,TRBV29-1,NA,TRBJ2-1,NA
TGCAGTGCTGGGACTAGCGGGACTTCCTTTGTCACAGATACGCAGTATTTT,CSAGTSGTSFVTDTQYF,TRBV20-1,few,TRBJ2-3,TRBD2
TGTGCCAGCAGCAAACCCCGGAACCCGGATGCGTGTGGCTACACCTTC,CASSKPRNPDACGYTF,TRBV21-1,NA,TRBJ1-2,NA
TGTGCCAGCAGCCACACGTCGGGACAGGGTTGGGCAGATACGCAGTATTTT,CASSHTSGQGWADTQYF,TRBV7-8,few,TRBJ2-3,TRBD1
TGTGCCATCAGGGGGGACGGACAGGGGGCTTCAGGTGAAGCTTTCTTT,CAIRGDGQGASGEAFF,TRBV10-3,NA,TRBJ1-1,TRBD1
TGTGCCAGCAGTTCGTGGGGTGAACTAGCGGGACGGGAGTACTTC,CASSSWGELAGREYF,TRBV12-3/TRBV12-4,NA,TRBJ2-7,TRBD2
TGTGCCAGCAGCCAAGAAGTCTTCTCCACCTACGAGCAGTACTTC,CASSQEVFSTYEQYF,TRBV4-2,few,TRBJ2-7,NA